This T cell receptor beta chain emerged from a study of T-cell reconstitution after alpha-beta-depleted transplantation in children. Preparation of the TCRbeta library used unique molecular identifiers. TCRdb re-called the PCR reads with MiXCR, one entry per CDR3 protein. The data show approximately 420,000 distinct CDR3 sequences, roughly a tenth seen once. In germline, CDR1 is KGHSH, CDR2 LQKENI. Trimming pared 0 bases from V and 0 bases from J, leaving 8 bases between. CDR3 length: 16 residues. This clonotype has only a few counts. This receptor was obtained from a human donor who donated a stem cell graft to a child with acute myeloid leukemia. The specimen comprised PBMCs from the stem cell graft donor, sampled from the stem cell graft. The chain uses TRBV18 and TRBJ2-2; D gene unclear. CDR3: CASSPPSRTNTGELFF. For the CDR3, the DNA is TGTGCCAGCTCACCACCGAGCAGGACGAACACCGGGGAGCTGTTTTTT. Combining the CDR3 with reference TRBV18 and TRBJ2-2 gives the whole variable domain NAGVMQNPRHLVRRRGQEARLRCSPMKGHSHVYWYRQLPEEGLKFMVYLQKENIIDESGMPKERFSAEFPKEGPSILRIQQVVRGDSAAYFCASSPPSRTNTGELFFGEGSRLTVL.